Listed below are T cell receptor beta chains from one sample, sequenced in a study of CD8 T cells in Susac syndrome. TCRdb fed the immunoSEQ multiplex PCR reads into MiXCR, producing one record per CDR3 protein. The sample lists approximately 280,000 distinct CDR3 sequences; approximately 81% were seen once. The sample taken for sequencing was CD8+ T cells from PBMCs. The receptors stem from a human donor with multiple sclerosis. Both conserved end residues are trimmed from each CDR3. Clone size, where shown, is once, few, many, or a class for clones that have expanded.

j_call | v_call | clone_size | cdr3_aa
TRBJ2-1 | TRBV6-5 | - | ASSYGDLPNEQF
TRBJ2-1 | TRBV27 | - | ASSSGTTENYNEQF
TRBJ2-3 | TRBV27 | - | ASSHRGDTDTQF
TRBJ2-7 | TRBV19 | - | ASSSGPGHETYEQY
TRBJ1-4 | TRBV4-1 | - | ASRTDRETNEKLF
TRBJ1-4 | TRBV5-1 | - | ASSSGQIEKLF
TRBJ1-1 | TRBV12-3/TRBV12-4 | - | ASSFVGQGGSEAF
TRBJ2-2 | TRBV7-9 | - | ASSPMTPAGELF
TRBJ2-2 | TRBV6-5 | once | ASSYVRVYERTGELF
TRBJ1-2 | TRBV7-9 | - | ASSLDYSLYGYT
TRBJ1-5 | TRBV20-1 | once | SARDFSRGPESGGNQPQH
TRBJ2-1 | TRBV9 | once | ASSVVEVVEQF
TRBJ2-5 | TRBV29-1 | - | SGSYGTKRETQY
TRBJ2-7 | TRBV19 | - | ASSAGFYEQY
TRBJ2-1 | TRBV7-2 | - | ASSLEARISSSYNEQF
TRBJ2-3 | TRBV5-4 | - | ASSPRPTAGETDTQY
TRBJ1-5 | TRBV2 | - | ASTRDRLSNQPQH
TRBJ2-7 | TRBV5-1 | - | ASSLTGQNEQY
TRBJ1-2 | TRBV3-1 | - | ASTPQPNYGYT
TRBJ2-2 | TRBV20-1 | - | SARNHANTGELF
TRBJ2-3 | TRBV15 | - | ATREDRGRADTQY
TRBJ2-4 | TRBV7-9 | - | ASSSPTGTGKNIQY
TRBJ1-5 | TRBV28 | - | ASSLDRESNQPQH
TRBJ2-7 | TRBV6-7 | - | ASSLPGQGTFFLSYEQY
TRBJ1-3 | TRBV27 | - | ASSSGTGWNTIY
TRBJ2-2 | TRBV12-3/TRBV12-4 | - | ASSSDSGLAGVFTRAGELF
TRBJ1-1 | TRBV30 | - | AWSVSGQGWRTEAF
TRBJ2-3 | TRBV30 | - | AWEGLAVR
TRBJ2-1 | TRBV19 | - | ASSLPGLAGFYNEQF
TRBJ2-7 | TRBV11-1 | - | ASSLEGVRYEQY
TRBJ2-2 | TRBV27 | - | ASSLLGGNTGELF
TRBJ2-1 | TRBV10-2 | - | ASSGESGNLNEQF
TRBJ2-1 | TRBV27 | - | ASSYTRGKYNEQF
TRBJ1-5 | TRBV30 | - | AFRDVNSNQPQH
TRBJ2-3 | TRBV6-6 | few | ASSYLQGSPDTQY
TRBJ1-2 | TRBV27 | - | ATTGGNYGYT
TRBJ2-7 | TRBV6-5 | - | ASFAVGTYEQY